One and the same sample provided the 7 T cell receptor beta chains below, sequenced in a study of cytomegalovirus exposure and HLA in healthy donors (dated by TCRdb to 2016 to 2017). Receptor libraries were prepared by the immunoSEQ multiplex PCR assay. The multiplex PCR relied on a mix of 60 forward primers for TCR Vbeta segments and 13 reverse primers for TCR Jbeta segments. TCRdb holds this immuneACCESS table with in-frame rearrangements only. Some clones are missing; in checked studies, unresolved V genes explain under half, and the rest has no known cause. The sample contains around 120,000 clones, about 80% of them found a single time. Roughly 9.3% of the sample belongs to the ten largest clones. The material sequenced was PBMCs. The receptors were sampled from a woman in her fifties or sixties in good health and CMV-seropositive.

This chain links TRBV4-2 with TRBJ2-7, with D maybe TRBD2 (6 bases). V dropped 0 bases and J dropped 4 bases, with 16 bases sitting between them. Per the germline V gene, CDR1 is LGHNA and CDR2 is YNFKEQ. The CDR3 has 16 residues. The CDR3 DNA follows: TGTGCCAGCAGCCAAGATCTTGCGGGGCCTCGGTACGAGCAGTACTTC. Encoded protein: CASSQDLAGPRYEQYF.

There are a few counts of this clone. V and J are TRBV7-2 and TRBJ2-7; TRBD2 matches 11 bases. Looked up from germline, CDR1 is SGHTA and CDR2 is FQGNSA. CDR3 length equals 18 residues. J was trimmed by 2 bases and V by 1 base; bases with no gene match: 10. DNA of the CDR3: TGTGCCAGCAGCTTAGGGCGGCTAGCGGGGGGACCCACCTACGAGCAGTACTTC. Its protein product is CASSLGRLAGGPTYEQYF.

This clone was found a few times. The chain's CDR3 is CASSQDARKAAYEQYF. As DNA, the CDR3 is TGCGCCAGCAGCCAAGATGCGAGGAAAGCGGCCTACGAGCAGTACTTC. The chain uses TRBV4-1 and TRBJ2-7, with D perhaps matching TRBD2 (5 bases). V was cut by 0 bases and J by 2 bases, with 14 bases left in between. This CDR3 is 16 amino acids long. From germline, CDR1 is MGHRA and CDR2 YSYEKL.

This chain joins TRBV6-1 and TRBJ1-5; 8 positions agree with TRBD1. CDR3 length: 15 residues. Germline V gives CDR1 MNHNS, CDR2 SASEGT. After removal of 2 bases from V and 2 bases from J, the junction contained 2 bases not matched to a gene. The CDR3 DNA reads as TGTGCCAGCAGTGAACAGGGGGCCGGCAATCAGCCCCAGCATTTT. Protein product: CASSEQGAGNQPQHF.

This chain links TRBV10-3 with TRBJ1-2; D ambiguous. Trimming took 6 bases from V and 7 from J, leaving 15 bases between them. The germline CDR1 and CDR2 sequences are ENHRY and SYGVKD. The CDR3 sequence is 13 residues long. The CDR3 is CAISVQTRGGYTF. The CDR3 DNA is TGTGCCATCAGCGTTCAGACCCGCGGTGGCTACACCTTC.

This clone appeared a few times. The rearrangement uses TRBV15 and TRBJ2-2; D unresolved. Germline CDR1 and CDR2: LNHNV and YYDKDF (reference sequence). The CDR3 is 17 amino acids. Trimming pared 0 bases from V and 4 bases from J, leaving 15 bases between. The CDR3 DNA is TGTGCCACCAGCAGAGAGAAGGCAGCGACGGGCACCGGGGAGCTGTTTTTT. This translates into CATSREKAATGTGELFF.

The rearrangement links TRBV6-1 to TRBJ2-5; 9 bases align to TRBD2. Trimming removed 8 bases from V and 9 bases from J; junction bases left unmatched: 10. The germline V gene encodes CDR1 MNHNS and CDR2 SASEGT. The CDR3 runs to 13 residues. CDR3 in amino acids: CASHSRRGGAQYF. Written as DNA, the CDR3 is TGTGCCAGCCATTCACGGCGGGGGGGGGCCCAGTACTTC.